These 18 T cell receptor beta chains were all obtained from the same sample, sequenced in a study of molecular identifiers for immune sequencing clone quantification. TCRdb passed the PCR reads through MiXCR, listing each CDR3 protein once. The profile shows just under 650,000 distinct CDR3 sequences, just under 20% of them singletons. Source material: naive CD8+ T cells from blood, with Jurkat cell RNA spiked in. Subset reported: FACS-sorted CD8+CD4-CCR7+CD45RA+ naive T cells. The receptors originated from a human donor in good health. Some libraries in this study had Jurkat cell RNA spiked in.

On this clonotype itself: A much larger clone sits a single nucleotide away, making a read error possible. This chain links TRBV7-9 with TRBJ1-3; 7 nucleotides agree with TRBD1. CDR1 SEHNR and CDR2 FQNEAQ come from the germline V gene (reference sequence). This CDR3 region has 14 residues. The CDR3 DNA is TGTGCCAGCAGTGGGACAGACGACGGAAGCACCATATATTTT. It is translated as CASSGTDDGSTIYF.

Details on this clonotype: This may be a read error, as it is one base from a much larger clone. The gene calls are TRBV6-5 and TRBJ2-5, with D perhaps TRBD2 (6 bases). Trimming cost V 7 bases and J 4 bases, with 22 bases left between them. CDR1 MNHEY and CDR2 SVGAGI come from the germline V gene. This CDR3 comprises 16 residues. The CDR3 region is CASTAGEEGGGETQYF. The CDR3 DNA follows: TGTGCCAGCACCGCCGGGGAGGAGGGAGGCGGAGAGACCCAGTACTTC.

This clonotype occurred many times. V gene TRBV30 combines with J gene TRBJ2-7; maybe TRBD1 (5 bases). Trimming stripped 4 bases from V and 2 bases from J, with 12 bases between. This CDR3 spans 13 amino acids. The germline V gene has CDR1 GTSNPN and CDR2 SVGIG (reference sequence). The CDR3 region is CAWTNRSPYEQYF. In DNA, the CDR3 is TGTGCCTGGACGAACAGGTCCCCCTACGAGCAGTACTTC.

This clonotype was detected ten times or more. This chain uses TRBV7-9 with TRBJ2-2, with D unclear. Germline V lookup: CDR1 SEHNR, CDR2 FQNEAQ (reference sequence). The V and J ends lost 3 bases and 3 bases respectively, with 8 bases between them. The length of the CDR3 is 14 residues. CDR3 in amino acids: CASSFVRYTGELFF. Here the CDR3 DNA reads TGTGCCAGCAGCTTTGTTCGTTACACCGGGGAGCTGTTTTTT.

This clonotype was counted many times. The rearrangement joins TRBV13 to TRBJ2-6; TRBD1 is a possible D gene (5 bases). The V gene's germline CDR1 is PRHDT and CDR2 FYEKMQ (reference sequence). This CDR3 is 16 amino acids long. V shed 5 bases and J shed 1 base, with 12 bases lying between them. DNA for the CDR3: TGTGCCAGCAGCCTACAGGTTGTATCTGGGGCCAACGTCCTGACTTTC. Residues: CASSLQVVSGANVLTF.

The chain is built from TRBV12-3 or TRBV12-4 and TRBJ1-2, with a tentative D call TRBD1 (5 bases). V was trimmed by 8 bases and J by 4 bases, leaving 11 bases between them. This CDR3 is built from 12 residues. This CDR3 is CASPGGTYGYTF. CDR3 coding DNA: TGTGCCAGCCCGGGAGGGACCTATGGCTACACCTTC.

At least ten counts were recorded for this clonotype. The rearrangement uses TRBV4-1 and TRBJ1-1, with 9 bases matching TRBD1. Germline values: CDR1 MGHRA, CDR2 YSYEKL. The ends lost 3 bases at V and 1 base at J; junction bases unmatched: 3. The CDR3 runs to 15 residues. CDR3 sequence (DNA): TGCGCCAGCAGCCAGCGGACAGGGGAGAACACTGAAGCTTTCTTT. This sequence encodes CASSQRTGENTEAFF.

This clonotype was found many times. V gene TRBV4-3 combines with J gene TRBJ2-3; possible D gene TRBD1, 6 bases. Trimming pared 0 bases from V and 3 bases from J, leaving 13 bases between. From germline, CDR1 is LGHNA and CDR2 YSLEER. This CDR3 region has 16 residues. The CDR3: CASSQESGEQTDTQYF. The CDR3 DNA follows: TGCGCCAGCAGCCAAGAGTCAGGGGAGCAGACAGATACGCAGTATTTT.

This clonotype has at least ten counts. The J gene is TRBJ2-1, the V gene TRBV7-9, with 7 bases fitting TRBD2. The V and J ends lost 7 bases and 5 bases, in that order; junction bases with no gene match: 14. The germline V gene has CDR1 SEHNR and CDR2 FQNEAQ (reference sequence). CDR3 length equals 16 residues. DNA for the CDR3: TGTGCCAGCACCACAAAGGGAGGGAATGATAACAATGAGCAGTTCTTC. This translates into CASTTKGGNDNNEQFF.

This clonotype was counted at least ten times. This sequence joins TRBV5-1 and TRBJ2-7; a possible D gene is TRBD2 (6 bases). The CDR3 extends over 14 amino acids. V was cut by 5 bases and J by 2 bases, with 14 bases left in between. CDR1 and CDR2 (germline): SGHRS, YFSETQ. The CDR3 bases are TGCGCCAGCAGGGACTTAGCGGCCACCTACGAGCAGTACTTC. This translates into CASRDLAATYEQYF. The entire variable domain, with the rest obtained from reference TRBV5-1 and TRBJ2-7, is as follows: KAGVTQTPRYLIKTRGQQVTLSCSPISGHRSVSWYQQTPGQGLQFLFEYFSETQRNKGNFPGRFSGRQFSNSRSEMNVSTLELGDSALYLCASRDLAATYEQYFGPGTRLTVT.

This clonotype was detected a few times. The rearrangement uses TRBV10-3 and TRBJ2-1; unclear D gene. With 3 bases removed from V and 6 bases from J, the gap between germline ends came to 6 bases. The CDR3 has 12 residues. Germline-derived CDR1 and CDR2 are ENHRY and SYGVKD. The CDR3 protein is CAISDVANEQFF. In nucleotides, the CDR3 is TGTGCCATCAGTGATGTGGCCAATGAGCAGTTCTTC.

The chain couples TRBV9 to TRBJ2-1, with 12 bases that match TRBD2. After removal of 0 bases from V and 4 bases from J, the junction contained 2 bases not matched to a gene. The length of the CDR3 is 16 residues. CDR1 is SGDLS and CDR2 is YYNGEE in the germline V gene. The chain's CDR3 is CASSVVGLAGYNEQFF. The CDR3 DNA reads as TGTGCCAGCAGCGTAGTTGGACTAGCGGGATACAATGAGCAGTTCTTC.

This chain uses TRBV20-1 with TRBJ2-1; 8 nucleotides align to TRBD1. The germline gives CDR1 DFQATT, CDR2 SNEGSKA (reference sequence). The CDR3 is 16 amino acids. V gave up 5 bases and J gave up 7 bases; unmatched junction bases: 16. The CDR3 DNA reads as TGCAGTGCTGAGCTCGGACAGGGTGGAAAATTGAATGAGCAGTTCTTC. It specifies CSAELGQGGKLNEQFF.

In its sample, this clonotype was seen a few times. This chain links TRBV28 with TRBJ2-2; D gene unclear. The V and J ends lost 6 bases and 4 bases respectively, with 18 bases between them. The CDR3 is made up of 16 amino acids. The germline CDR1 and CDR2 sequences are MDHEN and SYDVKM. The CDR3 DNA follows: TGTGCCAGCAGCCCCCTGTCAAGTAGGTCCACCGGGGAGCTGTTTTTT. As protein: CASSPLSSRSTGELFF.

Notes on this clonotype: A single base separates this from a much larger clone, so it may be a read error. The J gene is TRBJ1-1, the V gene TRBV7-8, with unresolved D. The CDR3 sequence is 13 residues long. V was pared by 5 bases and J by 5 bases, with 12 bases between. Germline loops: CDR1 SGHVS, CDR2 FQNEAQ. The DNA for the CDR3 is TGTGCCAGCAGCATTCGCCGGCTTACTGAAGCTTTCTTT. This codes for CASSIRRLTEAFF.

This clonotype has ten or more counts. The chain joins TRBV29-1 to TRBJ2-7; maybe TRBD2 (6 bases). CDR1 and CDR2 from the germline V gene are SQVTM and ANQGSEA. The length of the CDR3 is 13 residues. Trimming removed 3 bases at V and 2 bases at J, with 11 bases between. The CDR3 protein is CSVEGTSAYEQYF. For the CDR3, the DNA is TGCAGCGTTGAGGGGACTTCAGCCTACGAGCAGTACTTC.

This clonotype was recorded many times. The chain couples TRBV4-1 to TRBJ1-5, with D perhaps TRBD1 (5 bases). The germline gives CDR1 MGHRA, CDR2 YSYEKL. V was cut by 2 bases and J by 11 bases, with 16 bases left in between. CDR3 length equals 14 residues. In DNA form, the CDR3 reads TGCGCCAGCAGCCAAAGAAGCCAATCGGGGGCCCAGCATTTT. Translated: CASSQRSQSGAQHF.

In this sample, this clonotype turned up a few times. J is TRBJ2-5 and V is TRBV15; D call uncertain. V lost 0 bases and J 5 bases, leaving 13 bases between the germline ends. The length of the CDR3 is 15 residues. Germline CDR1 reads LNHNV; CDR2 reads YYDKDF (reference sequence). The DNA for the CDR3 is TGTGCCACCAGCAGAGATTCTGGGCAGTACGAGACCCAGTACTTC. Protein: CATSRDSGQYETQYF.